A selection of T cell receptor beta chains follows, all from one sample in a study of T cells in Graves' hyperthyroidism and ophthalmopathy. Via MiXCR, TCRdb re-called the multiplex PCR reads, giving one row per CDR3 protein. The sample lists around 420,000 distinct CDR3 sequences, roughly 14% seen once, with roughly 13% in the top ten. The material sequenced was blood. The receptor set was obtained from a woman between 18 and 29 years old with Graves' hyperthyroidism. The CDR3 runs from the conserved cysteine through the conserved F or W. D genes are given only for firm matches. Some rows mark clone size as missing; the rest say once, few, many or name a class of expanded clone.

TRBV19,-,TRBJ1-2,TRBD1,CASSLRDRLNYGYTF,TGTGCCAGTAGTCTCAGGGACAGATTAAACTATGGCTACACCTTC
TRBV15,few,TRBJ1-1,-,CATANRVSSEAFF,TGTGCCACGGCCAACAGGGTTTCGTCTGAAGCTTTCTTT
TRBV20-1,few,TRBJ1-4,-,CSATGTPNLGEKLFF,TGCAGTGCTACCGGGACACCGAACTTGGGTGAAAAACTGTTTTTT
TRBV5-1,-,TRBJ2-7,TRBD2,CASSLGLAGSNEQYF,TGCGCCAGCAGCCTGGGACTAGCGGGATCAAACGAGCAGTACTTC
TRBV5-1,many,TRBJ2-2,-,CASSLALGNTGELFF,TGCGCCAGCAGCTTGGCCCTAGGGAACACCGGGGAGCTGTTTTTT
TRBV20-1,many,TRBJ2-7,-,CSAGSQGSYEQYF,TGCAGTGCTGGGTCGCAGGGGTCCTACGAGCAGTACTTC
TRBV5-1,many,TRBJ1-1,-,CASSLEPNTEAFF,TGCGCCAGCAGCTTGGAACCGAACACTGAAGCTTTCTTT
TRBV27,-,TRBJ2-7,TRBD2,CASSLRRLAGEAYEQYF,TGTGCCAGCAGTTTACGGCGGCTAGCGGGAGAGGCATACGAGCAGTACTTC
TRBV2,many,TRBJ2-7,TRBD1,CASSKDRGTSGEQYF,TGTGCCAGCAGTAAGGACAGGGGCACCTCTGGGGAGCAGTACTTC
TRBV10-3,few,TRBJ1-3,TRBD1,CAIGGGGQVTKSSGNTIYF,TGTGCCATCGGTGGGGGCGGACAGGTAACCAAGAGCTCTGGAAACACCATATATTTT
TRBV10-3,many,TRBJ2-3,TRBD2,CAIRAGGSTDTQYF,TGTGCCATCAGGGCGGGAGGGAGCACAGATACGCAGTATTTT
TRBV20-1,few,TRBJ2-7,TRBD2,CSARLAGGPSYEQYF,TGCAGTGCCAGACTAGCGGGAGGGCCTTCCTACGAGCAGTACTTC
TRBV5-5,-,TRBJ2-3,-,CASSRGSRATSTDTQYF,TGTGCCAGCAGCCGAGGGAGTCGAGCAACTAGCACAGATACGCAGTATTTT
TRBV7-3,-,TRBJ1-1,-,CASSLSQTGEAFF,TGTGCCAGCAGCTTAAGTCAGACAGGAGAAGCTTTCTTT
TRBV2,-,TRBJ2-3,TRBD2,CAGSPGLAGGRYGDTQYF,TGTGCCGGCAGCCCCGGACTAGCGGGAGGGCGGTATGGAGATACGCAGTATTTT
TRBV7-3,many,TRBJ2-1,-,CASSGGVQGGNEQFF,TGTGCCAGCAGCGGAGGCGTCCAGGGTGGCAATGAGCAGTTCTTC
TRBV5-6,-,TRBJ1-5,-,CASSSPGDSNQPQHF,TGTGCCAGCAGCTCCCCCGGGGATAGCAATCAGCCCCAGCATTTT
TRBV7-3,many,TRBJ2-1,-,CASSQYSNEQFF,TGTGCCAGCAGCCAGTACAGCAATGAGCAGTTCTTC
TRBV11-3,few,TRBJ2-2,TRBD1,CASSLQGASAGELFF,TGTGCCAGCAGCTTACAGGGGGCATCGGCCGGGGAGCTGTTTTTT
TRBV20-1,many,TRBJ2-1,-,CSHARTAHNEQFF,TGCAGCCACGCTAGGACAGCCCACAATGAGCAGTTCTTC